This T cell receptor beta chain was identified during a study of OX40 agonist ivuxolimab in advanced cancers. Only in-frame clones appear in the TCRdb table, and some are missing; sequencing was by immunoSEQ multiplex PCR. The repertoire has approximately 80,000 clones, approximately 85% of them found once; the top ten carry under 0.75%. This TCR was recovered from an adult with an advanced solid tumor such as melanoma, head and neck, liver or kidney cancer. The sequencing used CD4+ or CD8+ T cells sorted from blood, collected in a trial of the OX40 agonist ivuxolimab.

Here the CDR3 DNA reads TGTGCCAGCCGGGACACAGCGAGCTCCTACGAGCAGTACTTC. Amino acids: CASRDTASSYEQYF. The V gene is TRBV6-5, the J gene TRBJ2-7, with a tentative D call TRBD1 (6 bases). The CDR3 totals 14 residues. CDR1 and CDR2 (germline): MNHEY, SVGAGI. Deletions cut 8 bases from V and 0 bases from J, with 14 bases between.